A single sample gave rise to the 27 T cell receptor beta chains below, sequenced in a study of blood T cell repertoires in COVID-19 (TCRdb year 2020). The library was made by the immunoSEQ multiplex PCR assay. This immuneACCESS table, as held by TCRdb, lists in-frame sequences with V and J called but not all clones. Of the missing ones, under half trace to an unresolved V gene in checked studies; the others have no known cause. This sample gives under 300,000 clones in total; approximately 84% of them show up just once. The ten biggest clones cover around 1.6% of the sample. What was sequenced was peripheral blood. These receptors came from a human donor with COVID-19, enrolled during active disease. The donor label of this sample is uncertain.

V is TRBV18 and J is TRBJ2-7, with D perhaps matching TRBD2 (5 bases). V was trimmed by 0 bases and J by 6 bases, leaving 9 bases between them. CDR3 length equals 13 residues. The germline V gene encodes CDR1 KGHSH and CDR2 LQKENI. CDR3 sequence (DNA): TGTGCCAGCTCACCACCGACTACCCCCGAGCAGTACTTC. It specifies CASSPPTTPEQYF.

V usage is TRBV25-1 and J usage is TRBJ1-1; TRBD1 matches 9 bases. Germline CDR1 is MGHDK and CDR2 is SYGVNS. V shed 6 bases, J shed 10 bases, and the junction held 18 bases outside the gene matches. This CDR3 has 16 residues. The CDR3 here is CASRGLSGTGNLGAFF. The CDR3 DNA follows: TGTGCCAGCAGAGGACTCTCCGGGACAGGGAATTTAGGAGCTTTCTTT.

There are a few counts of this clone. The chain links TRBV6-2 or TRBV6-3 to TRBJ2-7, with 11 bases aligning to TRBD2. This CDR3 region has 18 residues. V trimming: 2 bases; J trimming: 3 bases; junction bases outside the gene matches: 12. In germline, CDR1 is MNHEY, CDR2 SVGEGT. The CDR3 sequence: CASSYPSALAGGRYEQYF. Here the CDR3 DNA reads TGTGCCAGCAGTTACCCATCCGCTCTAGCGGGAGGACGCTACGAGCAGTACTTC.

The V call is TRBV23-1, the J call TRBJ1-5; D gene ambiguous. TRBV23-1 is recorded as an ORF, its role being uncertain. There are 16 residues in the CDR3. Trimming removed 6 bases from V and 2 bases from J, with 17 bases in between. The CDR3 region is CASRPRFSRGNQPQHF. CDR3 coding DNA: TGCGCCAGCAGGCCGCGCTTTAGTAGAGGCAATCAGCCCCAGCATTTT.

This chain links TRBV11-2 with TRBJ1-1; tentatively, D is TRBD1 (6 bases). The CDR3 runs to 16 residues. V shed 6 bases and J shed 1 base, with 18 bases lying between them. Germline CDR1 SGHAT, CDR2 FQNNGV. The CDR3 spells CASRTTGMGPNTEAFF. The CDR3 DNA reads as TGTGCCAGCAGAACCACAGGGATGGGACCGAACACTGAAGCTTTCTTT.

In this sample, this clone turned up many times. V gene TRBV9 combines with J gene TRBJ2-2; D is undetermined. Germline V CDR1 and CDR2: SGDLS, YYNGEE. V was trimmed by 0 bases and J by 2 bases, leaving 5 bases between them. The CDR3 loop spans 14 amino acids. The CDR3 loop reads CASSVGQNTGELFF. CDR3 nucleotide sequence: TGTGCCAGCAGCGTAGGACAAAACACCGGGGAGCTGTTTTTT.

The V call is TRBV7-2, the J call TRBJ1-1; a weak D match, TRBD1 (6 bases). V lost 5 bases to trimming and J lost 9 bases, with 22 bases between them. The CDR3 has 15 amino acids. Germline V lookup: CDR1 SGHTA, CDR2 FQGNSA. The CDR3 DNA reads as TGTGCCAGCAGCCCCTGGGCGGGGGACACCCTGCAAGCTTTCTTT. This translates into CASSPWAGDTLQAFF.

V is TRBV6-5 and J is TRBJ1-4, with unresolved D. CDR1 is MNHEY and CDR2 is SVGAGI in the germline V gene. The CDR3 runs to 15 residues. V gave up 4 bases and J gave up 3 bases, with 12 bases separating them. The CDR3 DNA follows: TGTGCCAGCAGTTCTCCGCGGGCGGCTAATGAAAAACTGTTTTTT. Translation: CASSSPRAANEKLFF.

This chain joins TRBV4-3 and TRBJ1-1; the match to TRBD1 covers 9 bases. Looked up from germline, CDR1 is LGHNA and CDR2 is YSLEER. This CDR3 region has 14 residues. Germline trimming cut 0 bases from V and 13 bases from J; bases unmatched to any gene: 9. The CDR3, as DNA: TGCGCCAGCAGCCAAGAGGTCCGGGACAGGGAGTTTTTCTTT. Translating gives CASSQEVRDREFFF.

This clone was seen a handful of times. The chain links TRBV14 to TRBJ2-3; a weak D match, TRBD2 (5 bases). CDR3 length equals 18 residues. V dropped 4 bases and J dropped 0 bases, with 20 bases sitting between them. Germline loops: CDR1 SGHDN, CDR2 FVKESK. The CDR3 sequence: CASSPRRPDPTSTDTQYF. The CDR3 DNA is TGTGCCAGCAGCCCAAGGAGGCCGGACCCTACGAGCACAGATACGCAGTATTTT.

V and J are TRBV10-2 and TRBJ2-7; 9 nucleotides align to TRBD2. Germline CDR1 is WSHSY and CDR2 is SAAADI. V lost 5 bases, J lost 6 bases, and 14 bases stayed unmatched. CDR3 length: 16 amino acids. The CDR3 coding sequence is TGCGCCAGCAGTCATAGCGGGAGAGGGGGGAGTACCGAGCAGTACTTC. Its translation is CASSHSGRGGSTEQYF.

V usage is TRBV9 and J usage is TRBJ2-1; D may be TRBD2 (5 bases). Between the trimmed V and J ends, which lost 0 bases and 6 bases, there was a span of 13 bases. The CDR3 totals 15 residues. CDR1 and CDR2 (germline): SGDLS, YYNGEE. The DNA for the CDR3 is TGTGCCAGCAGCGTAGAGGAGGCCCGGGGCAATGAGCAGTTCTTC. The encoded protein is CASSVEEARGNEQFF.

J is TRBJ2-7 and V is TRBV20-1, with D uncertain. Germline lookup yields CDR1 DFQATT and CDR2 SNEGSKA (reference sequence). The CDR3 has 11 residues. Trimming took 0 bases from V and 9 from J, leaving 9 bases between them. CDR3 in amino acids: CSAREGMGQYF. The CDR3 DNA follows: TGCAGTGCTAGAGAGGGCATGGGGCAGTACTTC.

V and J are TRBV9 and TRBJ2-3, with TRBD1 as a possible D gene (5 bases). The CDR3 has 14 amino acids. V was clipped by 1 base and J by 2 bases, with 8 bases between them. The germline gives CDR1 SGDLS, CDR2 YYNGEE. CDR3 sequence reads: CASSVSDITDTQYF. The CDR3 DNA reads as TGTGCCAGCAGCGTATCGGACATCACAGATACGCAGTATTTT.

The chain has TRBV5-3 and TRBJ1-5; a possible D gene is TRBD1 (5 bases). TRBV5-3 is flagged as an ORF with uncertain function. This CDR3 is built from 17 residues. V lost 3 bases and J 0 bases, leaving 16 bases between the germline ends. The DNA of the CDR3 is TGTGCCAGAAGCTCCGGGGGTGTGGACGATAGCAATCAGCCCCAGCATTTT. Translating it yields CARSSGGVDDSNQPQHF.

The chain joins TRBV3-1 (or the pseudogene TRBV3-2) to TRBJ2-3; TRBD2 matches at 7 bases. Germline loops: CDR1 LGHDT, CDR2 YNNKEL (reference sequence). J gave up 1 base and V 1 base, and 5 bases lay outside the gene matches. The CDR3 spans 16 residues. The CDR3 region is CASSQGAAGGTDTQYF. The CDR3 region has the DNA TGTGCCAGCAGCCAAGGTGCCGCGGGGGGCACAGATACGCAGTATTTT.

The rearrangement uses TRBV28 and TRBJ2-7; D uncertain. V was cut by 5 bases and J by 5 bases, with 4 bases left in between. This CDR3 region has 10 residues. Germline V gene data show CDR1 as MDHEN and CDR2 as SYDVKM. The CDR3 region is CASSINEQYF. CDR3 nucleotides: TGTGCCAGCAGTATTAACGAGCAGTACTTC.

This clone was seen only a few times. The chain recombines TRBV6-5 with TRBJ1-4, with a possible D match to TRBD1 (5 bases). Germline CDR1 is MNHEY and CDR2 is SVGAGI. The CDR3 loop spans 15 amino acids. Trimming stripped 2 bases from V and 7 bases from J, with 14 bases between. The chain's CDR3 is CASSYAGSSFEKLFF. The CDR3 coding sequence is TGTGCCAGCAGTTACGCAGGGTCCTCCTTTGAAAAACTGTTTTTT.

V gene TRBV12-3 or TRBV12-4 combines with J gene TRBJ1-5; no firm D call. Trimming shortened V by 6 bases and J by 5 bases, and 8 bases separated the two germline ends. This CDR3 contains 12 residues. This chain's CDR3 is CASRRADQPQHF. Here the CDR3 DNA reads TGTGCCAGCAGACGAGCTGATCAGCCCCAGCATTTT.

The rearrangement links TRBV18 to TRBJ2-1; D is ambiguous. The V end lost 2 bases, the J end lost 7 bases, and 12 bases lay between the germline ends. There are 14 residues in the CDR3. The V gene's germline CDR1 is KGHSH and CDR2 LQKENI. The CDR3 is CASSPGGSSNEQFF. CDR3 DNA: TGTGCCAGCTCACCAGGCGGTAGCTCTAATGAGCAGTTCTTC.

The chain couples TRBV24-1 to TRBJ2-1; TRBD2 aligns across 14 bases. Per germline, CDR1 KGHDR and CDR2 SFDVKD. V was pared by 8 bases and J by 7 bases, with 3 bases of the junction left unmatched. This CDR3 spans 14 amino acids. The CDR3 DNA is TGTGCCACCAAAGGGACTAGCGGGAGAAATGAGCAGTTCTTC. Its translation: CATKGTSGRNEQFF.

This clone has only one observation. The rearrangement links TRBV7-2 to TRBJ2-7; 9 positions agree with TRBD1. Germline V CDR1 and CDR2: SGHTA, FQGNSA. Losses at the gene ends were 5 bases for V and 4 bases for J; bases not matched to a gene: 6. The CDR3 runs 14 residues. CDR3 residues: CASSITGQGYEQYF. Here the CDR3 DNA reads TGTGCCAGCAGCATTACGGGACAGGGTTACGAGCAGTACTTC.

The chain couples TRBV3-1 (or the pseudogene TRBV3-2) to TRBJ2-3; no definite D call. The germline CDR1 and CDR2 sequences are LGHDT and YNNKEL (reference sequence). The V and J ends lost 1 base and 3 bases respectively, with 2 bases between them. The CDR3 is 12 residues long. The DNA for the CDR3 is TGTGCCAGCAGCCAAGTAACAGATACGCAGTATTTT. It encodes CASSQVTDTQYF.

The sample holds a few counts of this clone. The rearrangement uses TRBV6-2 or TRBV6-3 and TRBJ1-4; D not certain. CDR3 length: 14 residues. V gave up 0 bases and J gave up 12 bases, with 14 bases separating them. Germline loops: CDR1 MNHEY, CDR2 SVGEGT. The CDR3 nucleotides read TGTGCCAGCAGTTACTCCCCACAGAGTATGGAACTGTTTTTT. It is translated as CASSYSPQSMELFF.

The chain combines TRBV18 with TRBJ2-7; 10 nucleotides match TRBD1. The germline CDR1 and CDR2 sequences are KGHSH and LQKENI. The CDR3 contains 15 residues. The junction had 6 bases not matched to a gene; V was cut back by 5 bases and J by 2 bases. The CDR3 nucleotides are TGTGCCAGCTCAGGAACCGGGACAGGGGCCTACGAGCAGTACTTC. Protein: CASSGTGTGAYEQYF.

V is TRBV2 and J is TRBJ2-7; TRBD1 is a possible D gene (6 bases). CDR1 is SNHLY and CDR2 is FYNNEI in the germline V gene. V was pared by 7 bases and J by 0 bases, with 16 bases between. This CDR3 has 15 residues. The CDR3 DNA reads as TGTGCCAGCACCTTAGACAGGTACGGCTCCTACGAGCAGTACTTC. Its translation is CASTLDRYGSYEQYF.

This CDR3 reads CASSGRLASNTDTQYF. The CDR3, as DNA: TGCGCCAGCAGCGGGCGACTAGCGAGTAACACAGATACGCAGTATTTT. This chain joins TRBV5-1 and TRBJ2-3, with 8 bases that match TRBD2. The V gene's germline CDR1 is SGHRS and CDR2 YFSETQ. V was pared by 4 bases and J by 2 bases, with 9 bases of the junction left unmatched. The CDR3 has 16 residues.